Described below is a single TCR beta chain sequence and its context. Its antigen is still unknown. Amplification used 60 Vbeta primers and 13 Jbeta primers. Assay used: immunoSEQ multiplex PCR; TCRdb lists only in-frame clones, some missing. This table holds 100,000 to 150,000 clones, approximately 77% found once. The record originates from a study of cytomegalovirus exposure and HLA in healthy donors. Overall study results and limits: Some highly shared sequence variants likely arose as a pipeline artifact.

V gave up 5 bases and J gave up 3 bases, with 10 bases separating them. Germline V gives CDR1 MGHDK, CDR2 SYGVNS. The CDR3 totals 13 residues. Source material: PBMCs. The sequence came from a woman aged 60 to 75 in good health and CMV-seronegative. This rearrangement joins TRBV25-1 to TRBJ1-1, with D possibly TRBD1 on 5 matching bases. The CDR3 loop reads CASSPRGDTEAFF. The DNA for the CDR3 is TGTGCCAGCAGTCCGCGGGGCGACACTGAAGCTTTCTTT.